A single sample is the source of the 20 T cell receptor beta chains below, sequenced in a study of control samples from healthy donors and cancer patients. Sequencing used immunoSEQ multiplex PCR; TCRdb keeps in-frame clones, though not all of them. The sample holds 95,000 to 150,000 clones, around 90% seen once. Sequenced material: blood. These receptors all come from a man aged 45-65 years in good health.

The rearrangement links TRBV6-5 to TRBJ1-4, with D uncertain. This CDR3 spans 13 amino acids. The germline V gene has CDR1 MNHEY and CDR2 SVGAGI. V lost 8 bases and J lost 8, with 15 bases in between. CDR3 region: CASLRISGEKLFF. The CDR3 DNA reads as TGTGCCAGCCTTCGAATTTCGGGGGAAAAACTGTTTTTT.

CDR3 in DNA: TGTGCCAGCAGCATTTTCGTAGGTAGCAATCAGCCCCAGCATTTT. Its protein product is CASSIFVGSNQPQHF. The rearrangement links TRBV6-5 to TRBJ1-5, with D unresolved. The CDR3 runs 15 residues. V was shortened by 6 bases and J by 0 bases, with 12 bases between the two germline ends. The V gene's germline CDR1 is MNHEY and CDR2 SVGAGI.

The V and J genes are TRBV11-2 and TRBJ2-3, with D unclear. This CDR3 region has 13 residues. Trimming removed 4 bases from V and 5 bases from J, with 10 bases in between. CDR1 SGHAT and CDR2 FQNNGV come from the germline V gene. The CDR3 spells CASSSLYGDTQYF. The CDR3 bases are TGTGCCAGCAGCTCCCTCTATGGAGATACGCAGTATTTT.

The chain has TRBV19 and TRBJ1-1; 8 positions match TRBD1. CDR1 and CDR2 from the germline V gene are LNHDA and SQIVND (reference sequence). V lost 3 bases and J lost 6; bases outside the gene matches: 3. The CDR3 has 13 amino acids. CDR3 bases: TGTGCCAGTAGTATTGACAGGGGCCCTGAAGCTTTCTTT. Protein sequence: CASSIDRGPEAFF.

This clone occurred once. The chain links TRBV7-8 to TRBJ2-1, with TRBD1 matching 9 bases. Germline V gene lookup returns CDR1 SGHVS and CDR2 FQNEAQ. The CDR3 covers 15 residues. V lost 5 bases to trimming and J lost 7 bases; unmatched junction nucleotides: 9. CDR3 bases: TGTGCCAGCAGCCCTGATTCGACAGGGGGGAATGAGCAGTTCTTC. Translated, it gives CASSPDSTGGNEQFF.

CDR3: CASNRGSYGYTF. CDR3 sequence (DNA): TGTGCCAGTAACAGGGGTAGCTATGGCTACACCTTC. V is TRBV6-5 and J is TRBJ1-2, with 7 bases identical to TRBD1. The CDR3 has 12 residues. Germline CDR1 and CDR2: MNHEY and SVGAGI. V was pared by 9 bases and J by 4 bases, with 5 bases of the junction left unmatched.

This chain joins TRBV19 and TRBJ2-3, with 8 nucleotides matching TRBD1. Germline V gene sequence: CDR1 LNHDA, CDR2 SQIVND (reference sequence). V lost 1 base to trimming and J lost 3 bases; unmatched junction nucleotides: 3. The CDR3 spans 15 residues. The CDR3 here is CASSIVQGATDTQYF. CDR3 DNA sequence: TGTGCCAGTAGTATAGTTCAGGGGGCAACAGATACGCAGTATTTT.

This clone was seen only once. This rearrangement joins TRBV18 to TRBJ1-2, with a possible D match to TRBD1 (5 bases). The germline V gene has CDR1 KGHSH and CDR2 LQKENI. This CDR3 spans 14 amino acids. Trimming removed 2 bases from V and 0 bases from J, with 7 bases in between. CDR3 loop: CASSPKQANYGYTF. The CDR3 DNA follows: TGTGCCAGCTCACCAAAACAGGCTAACTATGGCTACACCTTC.

This clone has a single count. This chain links TRBV4-3 with TRBJ1-4, with a possible D match to TRBD1 (5 bases). The ends were cut back, 2 bases at V and 6 bases at J, with 13 bases in the middle. The germline gives CDR1 LGHNA, CDR2 YSLEER. The CDR3 contains 15 residues. Here the CDR3 reads CASSQSGGYDEKLFF. The CDR3, as DNA: TGCGCCAGCAGCCAATCGGGGGGTTACGATGAAAAACTGTTTTTT.

This chain links TRBV24-1 with TRBJ1-2; 8 bases fit TRBD1. The trim removed 4 bases at V and 0 bases at J, leaving 9 bases unmatched. The CDR3 has 17 amino acids. CDR1 is KGHDR, CDR2 SFDVKD, per germline. CDR3 DNA sequence: TGTGCCACCAGTGACACCGTACAGGGGGAATCTAACTATGGCTACACCTTC. Translating it yields CATSDTVQGESNYGYTF.

The chain uses TRBV27 and TRBJ1-2; tentatively, D is TRBD1 (5 bases). This CDR3 contains 17 residues. Germline lookup yields CDR1 MNHEY and CDR2 SMNVEV (reference sequence). With 5 bases removed from V and 4 bases from J, the gap between germline ends came to 23 bases. This CDR3 reads CASSPLTGGSGGYGYTF. The CDR3 nucleotides are TGTGCCAGCAGTCCACTAACTGGGGGTAGCGGGGGCTATGGCTACACCTTC.

This chain links TRBV10-3 with TRBJ1-4; 8 nucleotides line up with TRBD1. With V trimmed by 11 bases and J by 2 bases, 4 bases remained unmatched. From germline, CDR1 is ENHRY and CDR2 SYGVKD. The CDR3 consists of 13 residues. The CDR3 loop is CASNRGTNEKLFF. The CDR3, as DNA: TGTGCCTCGAACAGGGGGACTAATGAAAAACTGTTTTTT.

The chain couples TRBV13 to TRBJ2-5; TRBD2 matches 8 bases. J lost 5 bases, V lost 5 bases, and 10 bases had no gene match. Germline assignment: CDR1 PRHDT and CDR2 FYEKMQ (reference sequence). This CDR3 is 15 amino acids long. The CDR3 is CASSPRLAPGETQYF. CDR3 nucleotides: TGTGCCAGCAGCCCGCGACTAGCGCCGGGGGAGACCCAGTACTTC. Full variable domain (outside the CDR3, taken from reference TRBV13 and TRBJ2-5): AAGVIQSPRHLIKEKRETATLKCYPIPRHDTVYWYQQGPGQDPQFLISFYEKMQSDKGSIPDRFSAQQFSDYHSELNMSSLELGDSALYFCASSPRLAPGETQYFGPGTRLLVL.

The rearrangement uses TRBV20-1 and TRBJ1-1; D uncertain. CDR1 and CDR2 from the germline V gene are DFQATT and SNEGSKA (reference sequence). The CDR3 sequence is 11 residues long. The V end was cut by 5 bases, the J end by 8 bases, with 12 bases between. CDR3 sequence reads: CSARRESEAFF. The CDR3 DNA reads as TGCAGTGCTCGCCGGGAATCCGAAGCTTTCTTT.

This rearrangement joins TRBV4-1 to TRBJ1-6; the match to TRBD1 covers 7 bases. V was clipped by 4 bases and J by 8 bases; unmatched bases: 23. Germline CDR1 MGHRA, CDR2 YSYEKL. The CDR3 covers 20 residues. The CDR3, as DNA: TGCGCCAGCAGCCGACGGCTGGGGGCACAGATCGGGACAGTCGATTCACCCCTCCACTTT. Translated: CASSRRLGAQIGTVDSPLHF.

The count of this clone is one. The chain combines TRBV4-2 with TRBJ1-3; D gene ambiguous. Trimming stripped 0 bases from V and 0 bases from J, with 9 bases between. Per germline, CDR1 LGHNA and CDR2 YNFKEQ. The CDR3 has 16 amino acids. CDR3 in DNA: TGTGCCAGCAGCCAAGATTGGTGGAGCTCTGGAAACACCATATATTTT. As protein: CASSQDWWSSGNTIYF.

The chain joins TRBV7-9 to TRBJ2-5, with D perhaps assigned TRBD1 or TRBD2 (5 bases each). CDR3 length equals 16 residues. The germline V gene has CDR1 SEHNR and CDR2 FQNEAQ (reference sequence). V shed 1 base and J shed 1 base, with 13 bases lying between them. The CDR3 reads CASSLGTGGTQETQYF. As DNA, the CDR3 is TGTGCCAGCAGCTTAGGTACTGGGGGTACCCAAGAGACCCAGTACTTC.

A note on this clone: The germline gene is not matched at one end of the junction; a read error may be the cause. The same CDR3 is also encoded by other DNA sequences in this sample. V is TRBV18 and J is TRBJ1-1; no definite D call. The CDR3 consists of 15 residues. CDR1 KGHSH and CDR2 LQKENI come from the germline V gene. The CDR3 sequence is CASSPPASENTEAFF. CDR3 sequence (DNA): TGCGCCAGCTCACCACCGGCTTCAGAGAACACTGAAGCTTTCTTT.

The rearrangement uses TRBV6-6 and TRBJ2-3, with D maybe TRBD1 (5 bases). Trimming took off 10 bases at V and 2 bases at J, with 13 bases between the two ends. The CDR3 covers 13 residues. Germline V lookup: CDR1 MNHNY, CDR2 SVGAGI (reference sequence). The CDR3 sequence: CATNRGTTDTQYF. The CDR3 nucleotides read TGTGCCACCAATAGGGGAACCACAGATACGCAGTATTTT.

As concerns this clone: Other DNA sequences in this sample translate to the same CDR3. The chain uses TRBV12-3 or TRBV12-4 and TRBJ1-6; D ambiguous. V lost 1 base and J lost 7, with 2 bases in between. The CDR3 is 12 residues long. This CDR3 reads CASSLGNSPLHF. For the CDR3, the DNA is TGTGCCAGCAGTTTAGGCAATTCACCCCTCCACTTT.